This T cell receptor (beta chain) was observed in a study of beta chain features in type 1 diabetes. Study summary: Patient and healthy donor groups were alike in age, gender and cell yields.

CD4+ cells of the naive, central memory, regulatory and stem cell-like memory types were sorted via CD45RO/CCR7/CD25/CD127/CD95/CD27. CDR1 SGHAT and CDR2 FQNNGV come from the germline V gene. The V gene end was trimmed by 4 bases and the J gene end by 2 bases; junction bases not matched to a gene: 0. CDR3 length equals 13 residues. Sequencing targeted expressed TCRB transcripts, as all isolated RNA had been reverse transcribed. Produced via immunoSEQ multiplex PCR; TCRdb's table is partial and in-frame only. The table lists more than 150,000 clones, roughly 9% of them singletons. The sample holds a few counts of this clone. Its specificity is not known. Broader study findings: Among all four CD4+ subsets, Type 1 diabetes patients had TCRB CDR3s that were moderately but significantly shorter.

V and J are TRBV11-2 and TRBJ2-7; 9 nucleotides line up with TRBD1. Material: central memory CD4+ T cells from blood. This TCR was recovered from a woman aged 25 to 39 with type 1 diabetes. The CDR3: CASSWDRAYEQYF. CDR3 bases: TGTGCCAGCAGCTGGGACAGGGCCTACGAGCAGTACTTC. Together with reference TRBV11-2 and TRBJ2-7, the CDR3 gives the full variable domain: EAGVAQSPRYKIIEKRQSVAFWCNPISGHATLYWYQQILGQGPKLLIQFQNNGVVDDSQLPKDRFSAERLKGVDSTLKIQPAKLEDSAVYLCASSWDRAYEQYFGPGTRLTVT.